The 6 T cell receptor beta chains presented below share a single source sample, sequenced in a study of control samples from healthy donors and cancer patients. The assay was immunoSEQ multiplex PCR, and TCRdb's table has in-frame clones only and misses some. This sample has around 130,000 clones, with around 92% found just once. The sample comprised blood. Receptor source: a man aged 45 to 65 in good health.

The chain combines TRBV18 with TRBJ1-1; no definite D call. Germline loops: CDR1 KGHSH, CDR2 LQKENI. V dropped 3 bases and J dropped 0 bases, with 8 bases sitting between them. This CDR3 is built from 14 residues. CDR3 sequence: CASSPDRMNTEAFF. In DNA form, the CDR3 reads TGTGCCAGCTCACCGGACCGCATGAACACTGAAGCTTTCTTT.

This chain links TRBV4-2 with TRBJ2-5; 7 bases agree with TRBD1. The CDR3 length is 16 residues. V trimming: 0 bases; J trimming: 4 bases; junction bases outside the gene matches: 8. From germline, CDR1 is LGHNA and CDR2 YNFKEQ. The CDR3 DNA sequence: TGTGCCAGCAGCCAAGATAGGGGGAGACAGGGAGAGACCCAGTACTTC. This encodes CASSQDRGRQGETQYF.

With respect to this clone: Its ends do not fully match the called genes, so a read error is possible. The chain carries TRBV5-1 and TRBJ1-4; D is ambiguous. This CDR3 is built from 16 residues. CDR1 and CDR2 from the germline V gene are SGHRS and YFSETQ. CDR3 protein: CASSAPAGNIGEKLLF. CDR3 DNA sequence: TGCGCCAGCAGCGCCCCCGCCGGGAACATTGGGGAAAAACTGCTTTTT.

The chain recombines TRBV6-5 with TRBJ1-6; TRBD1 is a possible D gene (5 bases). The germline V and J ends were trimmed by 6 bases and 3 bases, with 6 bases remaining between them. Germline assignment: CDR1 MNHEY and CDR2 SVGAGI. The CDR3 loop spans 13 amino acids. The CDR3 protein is CASRGDYNSPLHF. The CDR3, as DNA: TGTGCCAGCAGGGGGGACTATAATTCACCCCTCCACTTT.

CDR3 sequence (DNA): TGTGCCAGTAGCCTACAGGGACTGGAGACCCAGTACTTC. This translates into CASSLQGLETQYF. The chain is built from TRBV19 and TRBJ2-5; the D gene could be TRBD1 or TRBD2 (6 bases each). V was cut by 6 bases and J by 5 bases, with 13 bases left in between. The CDR3 has 13 amino acids. Looked up from germline, CDR1 is LNHDA and CDR2 is SQIVND (reference sequence).

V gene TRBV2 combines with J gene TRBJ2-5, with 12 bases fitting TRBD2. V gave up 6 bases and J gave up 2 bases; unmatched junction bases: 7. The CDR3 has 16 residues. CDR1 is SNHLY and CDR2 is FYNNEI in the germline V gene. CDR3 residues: CASSFGLAGLQETQYF. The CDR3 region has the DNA TGTGCCAGCAGCTTCGGACTAGCGGGGCTACAAGAGACCCAGTACTTC.